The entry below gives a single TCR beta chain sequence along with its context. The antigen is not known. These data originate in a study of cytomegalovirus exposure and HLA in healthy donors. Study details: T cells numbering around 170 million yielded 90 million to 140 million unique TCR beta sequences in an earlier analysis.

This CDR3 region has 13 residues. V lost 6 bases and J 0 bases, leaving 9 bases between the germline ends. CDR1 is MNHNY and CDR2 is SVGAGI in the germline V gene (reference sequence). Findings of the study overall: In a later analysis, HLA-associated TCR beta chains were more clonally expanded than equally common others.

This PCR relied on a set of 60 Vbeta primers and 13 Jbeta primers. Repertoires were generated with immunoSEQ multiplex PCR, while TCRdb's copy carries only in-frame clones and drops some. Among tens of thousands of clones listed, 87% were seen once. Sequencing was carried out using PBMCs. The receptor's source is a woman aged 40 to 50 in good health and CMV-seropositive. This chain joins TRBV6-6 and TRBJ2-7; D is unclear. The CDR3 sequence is CASRRRDSYEQYF. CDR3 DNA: TGTGCCAGCAGGAGGCGCGACTCCTACGAGCAGTACTTC.